Each of the 20 T cell receptor beta chains below was sequenced from the same sample in a study of blood T cell repertoires in COVID-19 (dated by TCRdb to 2020 to 2022). Libraries came from the immunoSEQ multiplex PCR assay. The source is immuneACCESS, and TCRdb retained only in-frame sequences with V and J called. Part of the clones is not carried over; for the studies checked, unresolved V genes explain less than half of this, and the remainder is unexplained. This sample has 250,000 to 350,000 clones in its table, and 85% to 90% of those were observed once. The ten biggest clones cover roughly 2.9% of the sample. Source material: PBMCs or T cells enriched from blood (not recorded which). The receptors derive from a woman in her 50s who had been exposed to COVID-19.

The chain combines TRBV19 with TRBJ2-1, with 9 nucleotides matching TRBD2. From germline, CDR1 is LNHDA and CDR2 SQIVND (reference sequence). V dropped 3 bases and J dropped 11; count of bases not matched to a gene: 5. The CDR3 runs 13 residues. The CDR3 sequence is CASSMTSGGKQFF. The CDR3 DNA reads TGTGCCAGTAGTATGACAAGCGGGGGGAAGCAGTTCTTC.

The rearrangement joins TRBV18 to TRBJ1-1; D remains unclear. V was trimmed by 5 bases and J by 3 bases, leaving 13 bases between them. The CDR3 is 14 residues long. In germline, CDR1 is KGHSH, CDR2 LQKENI. CDR3 bases: TGTGCCAGCTCAGCCGGCAAGGCGGACACTGAAGCTTTCTTT. It specifies CASSAGKADTEAFF.

Remarks on this clone: This same CDR3 is encoded by further DNA sequences in the sample. The chain uses TRBV29-1 and TRBJ2-7; TRBD1 agrees at 10 bases. The CDR3 runs to 13 residues. CDR1 and CDR2 (germline): SQVTM, ANQGSEA. J gave up 3 bases and V 2 bases, and 1 base lay outside the gene matches. The CDR3 region is CSVERDRGYEQYF. CDR3 nucleotide sequence: TGCAGCGTTGAACGGGACAGGGGCTACGAGCAGTACTTC.

The chain joins TRBV5-1 to TRBJ1-2; 9 bases are a match to TRBD1. The CDR3 sequence is 13 residues long. CDR1 SGHRS and CDR2 YFSETQ come from the germline V gene. V trimming: 4 bases; J trimming: 8 bases; junction bases outside the gene matches: 6. The CDR3 bases are TGCGCCAGCAGCACAGGGGGCGCGGAGGGCTACACCTTC. Its protein product is CASSTGGAEGYTF.

The chain links TRBV11-2 to TRBJ2-2; D is possibly TRBD2 (6 bases). This CDR3 is built from 18 residues. V was shortened by 1 base and J by 6 bases, with 21 bases between the two germline ends. Germline-derived CDR1 and CDR2 are SGHAT and FQNNGV. DNA of the CDR3: TGTGCCAGCAGCTTAGGCAGGACACTAGCTTGGTCCGCCGGGGAGCTGTTTTTT. Translated: CASSLGRTLAWSAGELFF. Variable domain in full (rest from reference TRBV11-2 and TRBJ2-2): EAGVAQSPRYKIIEKRQSVAFWCNPISGHATLYWYQQILGQGPKLLIQFQNNGVVDDSQLPKDRFSAERLKGVDSTLKIQPAKLEDSAVYLCASSLGRTLAWSAGELFFGEGSRLTVL.

This clone was found once. V and J are TRBV13 and TRBJ2-7; 8 nucleotides agree with TRBD2. Germline V CDR1 and CDR2: PRHDT, FYEKMQ (reference sequence). V shed 4 bases, J shed 1 base, and the junction held 3 bases outside the gene matches. The CDR3 has 14 amino acids. CDR3: CASSSLAESYEQYF. The CDR3 bases are TGTGCCAGCAGCTCACTAGCGGAATCCTACGAGCAGTACTTC.

V is TRBV3-1 (or the pseudogene TRBV3-2) and J is TRBJ2-3; TRBD2 agrees at 11 bases. The CDR3 is 16 residues long. V lost 4 bases and J lost 0; bases outside the gene matches: 3. Per the germline V gene, CDR1 is LGHDT and CDR2 is YNNKEL (reference sequence). The CDR3 here is CASSLIAGGSTDTQYF. In nucleotides, the CDR3 is TGTGCCAGCAGCCTCATAGCGGGGGGGAGCACAGATACGCAGTATTTT.

This clone came up once. The V gene is TRBV6-5, the J gene TRBJ1-1; 11 bases map to TRBD1. The CDR3 totals 15 residues. Germline CDR1 and CDR2: MNHEY and SVGAGI. J lost 7 bases, V lost 0 bases, and 4 bases had no gene match. The CDR3 nucleotides are TGTGCCAGCAGTTACTCTGGACAGGGGGCGGATGAAGCTTTCTTT. It encodes CASSYSGQGADEAFF.

The chain uses TRBV3-1 (or the pseudogene TRBV3-2) and TRBJ1-2; D gene ambiguous. This CDR3 region has 15 residues. CDR1 and CDR2 (germline): LGHDT, YNNKEL (reference sequence). V was trimmed by 1 base and J by 1 base, leaving 10 bases between them. The CDR3 nucleotides are TGTGCCAGCAGCCAAGGGACGGACTTTAACTATGGCTACACCTTC. This encodes CASSQGTDFNYGYTF.

The chain carries TRBV3-1 (or the pseudogene TRBV3-2) and TRBJ2-7; no firm D call. Germline V gives CDR1 LGHDT, CDR2 YNNKEL (reference sequence). Trimming stripped 2 bases from V and 4 bases from J, with 12 bases between. The CDR3 is 14 residues long. CDR3 residues: CASSQSRSPYEQYF. The CDR3, as DNA: TGTGCCAGCAGCCAATCGCGTTCCCCTTACGAGCAGTACTTC.

The chain joins TRBV29-1 to TRBJ2-3; 9 bases agree with TRBD1. Looked up from germline, CDR1 is SQVTM and CDR2 is ANQGSEA. V gave up 8 bases and J gave up 2 bases; unmatched junction bases: 5. This CDR3 is 13 amino acids long. As DNA, the CDR3 is TGCAGCATTTCACAGGGGGCCACAGATACGCAGTATTTT. This encodes CSISQGATDTQYF.

This chain uses TRBV2 with TRBJ1-6; 9 bases are shared with TRBD1. The V and J ends lost 6 bases and 5 bases, in that order; junction bases with no gene match: 2. This CDR3 is 14 amino acids long. The V gene's germline CDR1 is SNHLY and CDR2 FYNNEI. The CDR3 DNA is TGTGCCAGCAGGCGGACAGGGGATAATTCACCCCTCCACTTT. Encoded protein: CASRRTGDNSPLHF.

The chain recombines TRBV27 with TRBJ1-4; 7 bases agree with TRBD1. Germline CDR1 is MNHEY and CDR2 is SMNVEV (reference sequence). This CDR3 region has 13 residues. The V gene end was trimmed by 7 bases and the J gene end by 7 bases; junction bases not matched to a gene: 6. The chain's CDR3 is CASNTQGGEKLFF. Written as DNA, the CDR3 is TGTGCCAGCAACACCCAGGGGGGTGAAAAACTGTTTTTT.

The CDR3 loop reads CASSEVSGGGYTF. As DNA, the CDR3 is TGTGCCAGCAGTGAAGTCTCCGGGGGGGGCTACACCTTC. This chain links TRBV6-1 with TRBJ1-2; D is possibly TRBD1 (5 bases). The CDR3 covers 13 residues. CDR1 and CDR2 from the germline V gene are MNHNS and SASEGT. The ends were cut back, 1 base at V and 8 bases at J, with 11 bases in the middle.

The chain employs TRBV28 and TRBJ1-5, with D tentatively TRBD1 (5 bases). The germline V gene has CDR1 MDHEN and CDR2 SYDVKM. The CDR3 loop spans 16 amino acids. The V end was cut by 3 bases, the J end by 3 bases, with 15 bases between. CDR3 coding DNA: TGTGCCAGCAGTTTCGGAGGGGTTAGAACCAATCAGCCCCAGCATTTT. Its translation is CASSFGGVRTNQPQHF.

The gene calls are TRBV4-1 and TRBJ1-1, with a possible D match to TRBD1 (6 bases). The CDR3 spans 15 residues. The V gene lost 3 bases and the J gene lost 5 bases, with 16 bases spanning the gap. The V gene's germline CDR1 is MGHRA and CDR2 YSYEKL. For the CDR3, the DNA is TGCGCCAGCAGCCAGGATGAGGGGGTTTGGACTGAAGCTTTCTTT. Translating it yields CASSQDEGVWTEAFF.

The chain carries TRBV27 and TRBJ1-5, with 7 bases identical to TRBD1. The V and J ends lost 2 bases and 5 bases, in that order; junction bases with no gene match: 3. Germline V gives CDR1 MNHEY, CDR2 SMNVEV (reference sequence). The CDR3 runs to 14 residues. DNA of the CDR3: TGTGCCAGCAGTTTAGGGGACAGAGATCAGCCCCAGCATTTT. Protein: CASSLGDRDQPQHF.

CDR3 sequence: CASSPEPRSFQETQYF. As DNA, the CDR3 is TGTGCCAGCAGTCCCGAGCCCAGGTCCTTCCAAGAGACCCAGTACTTC. The chain is built from TRBV28 and TRBJ2-5, with D unresolved. Trimming left V 5 bases short and J 1 base short, with 17 bases between. The germline CDR1 and CDR2 sequences are MDHEN and SYDVKM. CDR3 length: 16 amino acids.

Worth noting for this clone: A much larger clone lies one base from this, so it may be a read error. This chain connects TRBV7-9 to TRBJ1-2; no firm D call. The germline gives CDR1 SEHNR, CDR2 FQNEAQ (reference sequence). The CDR3 is 12 amino acids. Trimming pared 3 bases from V and 4 bases from J, leaving 6 bases between. Written as DNA, the CDR3 is TGTGCCAGCAGCTTGGGAGGCTATGGCTACACCTTC. It codes for CASSLGGYGYTF.

V usage is TRBV5-6 and J usage is TRBJ2-6; D possibly corresponds to TRBD1 (5 bases). V was cut by 6 bases and J by 2 bases, with 9 bases left in between. Looked up from germline, CDR1 is SGHDT and CDR2 is YYEEEE. The CDR3 runs to 14 residues. CDR3 sequence reads: CASTSGTGANVLTF. The CDR3 region has the DNA TGTGCCAGCACCTCAGGGACTGGGGCCAACGTCCTGACTTTC.